This note documents a single TCR beta chain sequence. Its antigen is unknown. This CDR3 contains 16 residues. CDR1 is KGHSH and CDR2 is LQKENI in the germline V gene. V lost 1 base to trimming and J lost 2 bases, with 9 bases between them. This entry comes from a study of T cell responses to AZD1222 COVID-19 vaccine. About the study: Researchers grouped second doses given at about 4 or about 12 weeks into one pool. Study-level points and caveats: Clonal diversity was possibly underestimated, and the donors were mostly white British, with more females.

Clones were read by immunoSEQ multiplex PCR, and TCRdb kept only the in-frame ones, dropping some. The sample yields about 170,000 clones, roughly nine tenths seen once. The receptor was isolated from an adult in good health. The chain couples TRBV18 to TRBJ2-6; D gene unclear. The sample consisted of peripheral blood, taken on day 0 of AZD1222 vaccination. CDR3: CASSPLRQAGANVLTF. The CDR3 DNA sequence: TGTGCCAGCTCACCACTCCGTCAAGCTGGGGCCAACGTCCTGACTTTC.